This entry lists 27 T cell receptor beta chains sequenced from one sample in a study of identical twins. MiXCR was run by TCRdb on the 5' RACE reads, yielding one entry per CDR3 protein. This table holds about 900,000 distinct CDR3 sequences, approximately 13% found once. Separately, the same data were catalogued under a study of yellow fever vaccine responses in identical twins.

The sample consisted of PBMCs. These receptors all stem from a woman between 18 and 29 years old in good health.

The V and J genes are TRBV5-5 and TRBJ2-1; 10 nucleotides match TRBD1. CDR1 SGHKS and CDR2 YYEKEE come from the germline V gene (reference sequence). The J segment lost 14 bases and the V segment lost 2 bases, leaving 10 bases of the junction unmatched. The CDR3 contains 14 residues. Here the CDR3 DNA reads TGTGCCAGCAGCTTTTTGGGACAGGGGATGGAAGAGTTCTTC. It specifies CASSFLGQGMEEFF.

The J gene is TRBJ2-7, the V gene TRBV28; no firm D call. With 2 bases removed from V and 7 bases from J, the gap between germline ends came to 21 bases. The CDR3 spans 16 residues. The germline V gene encodes CDR1 MDHEN and CDR2 SYDVKM. CDR3: CASSLASGPTPGEQYV. The CDR3 nucleotides are TGTGCCAGCAGTTTAGCCTCAGGACCCACTCCTGGGGAGCAGTACGTC.

This clonotype turned up a few times. V and J are TRBV6-2 or TRBV6-3 and TRBJ2-7, with D possibly being TRBD1 (6 bases). With 2 bases removed from V and 6 bases from J, the gap between germline ends came to 8 bases. Germline CDR1 and CDR2: MNHEY and SVGEGT. The CDR3 has 12 amino acids. The CDR3 spells CASSYGDTEQYV. In DNA form, the CDR3 reads TGTGCCAGCAGTTACGGGGACACCGAGCAGTACGTC.

J is TRBJ2-5 and V is TRBV2, with no clear D. V was trimmed by 2 bases and J by 5 bases, leaving 15 bases between them. Germline CDR1 SNHLY, CDR2 FYNNEI. The CDR3 is 15 residues long. DNA for the CDR3: TGTGCCAGCAGTGAAAACGGGTTAGGGTCGGAGACCCAGTACTTC. Its protein is CASSENGLGSETQYF.

The chain recombines TRBV5-6 with TRBJ2-7, with 8 bases identical to TRBD1. This CDR3 is 16 amino acids long. V lost 3 bases, J lost 4 bases, and 12 bases stayed unmatched. The germline gives CDR1 SGHDT, CDR2 YYEEEE. CDR3 region: CASSSPLGQERYEQYV. DNA for the CDR3: TGTGCCAGCAGCTCGCCCTTGGGACAGGAGAGATACGAGCAGTACGTC.

The rearrangement joins TRBV7-9 to TRBJ2-1, with 8 nucleotides matching TRBD2. The CDR3 sequence is 16 residues long. J gave up 7 bases and V 5 bases, and 13 bases lay outside the gene matches. Germline values: CDR1 SEHNR, CDR2 FQNEAQ (reference sequence). This chain's CDR3 is CASSTIRSGTSNEQFF. The CDR3 region has the DNA TGTGCCAGCAGCACTATTCGCTCCGGGACTAGTAATGAGCAGTTCTTC.

The V call is TRBV5-1, the J call TRBJ2-1; TRBD1 matches 10 bases. Germline loops: CDR1 SGHRS, CDR2 YFSETQ. The junction had 16 bases not matched to a gene; V was cut back by 7 bases and J by 3 bases. CDR3 length equals 18 residues. CDR3 sequence reads: CASWTGQGYRGFYNEQFF. Written as DNA, the CDR3 is TGCGCCAGCTGGACGGGACAGGGGTACCGTGGGTTCTACAATGAGCAGTTCTTC.

The J gene is TRBJ2-1, the V gene TRBV4-1, with TRBD2 matching 15 bases. V gave up 6 bases and J gave up 7 bases; unmatched junction bases: 7. This CDR3 contains 16 residues. The germline V gene encodes CDR1 MGHRA and CDR2 YSYEKL. The CDR3 DNA reads TGCGCCAGCAGGAGAGGACTAGCGGGGGGGCCGAATGAGCAGTTCTTC. It is translated as CASRRGLAGGPNEQFF.

This clonotype came up a few times. The rearrangement joins TRBV25-1 to TRBJ2-1; a possible D gene is TRBD2 (5 bases). This CDR3 region has 13 residues. Per germline, CDR1 MGHDK and CDR2 SYGVNS. Trimming removed 5 bases from V and 6 bases from J, with 11 bases in between. As DNA, the CDR3 is TGTGCCAGCAGTAGAGGGATGTCCAATGAGCAGTTCTTC. This translates into CASSRGMSNEQFF. Using reference TRBV25-1 and TRBJ2-1 for the parts outside the CDR3, the full variable domain is EADIYQTPRYLVIGTGKKITLECSQTMGHDKMYWYQQDPGMELHLIHYSYGVNSTEKGDLSSESTVSRIRTEHFPLTLESARPSHTSQYLCASSRGMSNEQFFGPGTRLTVL.

This clonotype showed up many times. The chain links TRBV12-3 or TRBV12-4 to TRBJ2-7; 9 bases match TRBD2. Trimming removed 5 bases from V and 4 bases from J; junction bases left unmatched: 6. The CDR3 covers 14 residues. In nucleotides, the CDR3 is TGTGCCAGCAGTGATAGCGGGGGAATATACGAGCAGTACTTC. Protein: CASSDSGGIYEQYF.

This clonotype was counted only a few times. The CDR3 DNA reads as TGTGCCATCAGTGAACAGGGGGTTCGGTACACTGAAGCTTTCTTT. This encodes CAISEQGVRYTEAFF. The V and J genes are TRBV10-3 and TRBJ1-1; 8 nucleotides agree with TRBD1. CDR1 and CDR2 from the germline V gene are ENHRY and SYGVKD. The CDR3 has 15 residues. V was pared by 3 bases and J by 3 bases, with 6 bases of the junction left unmatched.

This clonotype was picked up many times. At one boundary the junction diverges from the germline segment, which might be a read error. The chain combines TRBV7-9 with TRBJ1-3, with D unresolved. CDR1 is SEHNR, CDR2 FQNEAQ, per germline (reference sequence). The CDR3 extends over 15 amino acids. DNA for the CDR3: TGCGCCAGCAGCTTGGCCGGAGCCTCTGGAAACACCATATATTTT. This codes for CASSLAGASGNTIYF.

The genes are TRBV7-8 and TRBJ2-6, with 7 bases that match TRBD2. The CDR3 sequence is 18 residues long. In germline, CDR1 is SGHVS, CDR2 FQNEAQ. V shed 2 bases, J shed 4 bases, and the junction held 11 bases outside the gene matches. The CDR3 is CASSLRREQFSGANVLTF. For the CDR3, the DNA is TGTGCCAGCAGCTTACGGCGGGAGCAATTCTCCGGGGCCAACGTCCTGACTTTC.

V is TRBV10-3 and J is TRBJ2-7; maybe TRBD1 (6 bases). In germline, CDR1 is ENHRY, CDR2 SYGVKD. Deletions cut 4 bases from V and 3 bases from J, with 16 bases between. The CDR3 contains 15 residues. The CDR3 coding sequence is TGTGCCATCAGTGGGGGACACCCAAGCTTCTACGAGCAGTACGTC. As protein: CAISGGHPSFYEQYV.

This clonotype was recorded a few times. The CDR3 DNA reads TGTGCCAGCAGCTCAGCAGGGGGCGGGGACAATGAGCAGTTCTTC. Its translation: CASSSAGGGDNEQFF. The chain is built from TRBV7-9 and TRBJ2-1; 8 bases match TRBD1. The CDR3 extends over 15 amino acids. V dropped 4 bases and J dropped 5; count of bases not matched to a gene: 7. Germline V CDR1 and CDR2: SEHNR, FQNEAQ (reference sequence).

The rearrangement links TRBV6-1 to TRBJ2-1; 10 bases align to TRBD2. V lost 6 bases, J lost 7 bases, and 18 bases stayed unmatched. Germline loops: CDR1 MNHNS, CDR2 SASEGT. This CDR3 region has 18 residues. The CDR3 sequence: CASSRDSPLAGAGNEQFF. In DNA form, the CDR3 reads TGTGCCAGCAGCCGGGACAGCCCGCTAGCGGGAGCTGGGAATGAGCAGTTCTTC.

This clonotype turned up a few times. The chain has TRBV5-1 and TRBJ2-1; weak D call: TRBD1 (6 bases). The germline V and J ends were trimmed by 4 bases and 8 bases, with 16 bases remaining between them. CDR3 size: 14 residues. Germline assignment: CDR1 SGHRS and CDR2 YFSETQ. CDR3 region: CASSGWGPGDEQFF. Here the CDR3 DNA reads TGCGCCAGCAGCGGGTGGGGGCCCGGCGATGAGCAGTTCTTC.

This chain links TRBV28 with TRBJ2-7; D gene uncertain. CDR3 length: 15 residues. Trimming pared 4 bases from V and 2 bases from J, leaving 15 bases between. The germline V gene has CDR1 MDHEN and CDR2 SYDVKM. The CDR3 loop is CASSSSPDLTYEQYF. The DNA of the CDR3 is TGTGCCAGCAGTTCCTCCCCTGACTTGACCTACGAGCAGTACTTC.

This clonotype was seen ten or more times. Here the CDR3 reads CASSSPPGGSKALHF. For the CDR3, the DNA is TGTGCCAGCAGCTCCCCCCCCGGGGGTTCTAAGGCCCTCCACTTT. V and J are TRBV7-8 and TRBJ1-6; weak D call: TRBD1 (5 bases). V was cut by 4 bases and J by 14 bases, with 21 bases left in between. The length of the CDR3 is 15 residues. CDR1 and CDR2 from the germline V gene are SGHVS and FQNEAQ. The full variable domain, with the rest looked up from reference TRBV7-8 and TRBJ1-6, is GAGVSQSPRYKVAKRGQDVALRCDPISGHVSLFWYQQALGQGPEFLTYFQNEAQLDKSGLPSDRFFAERPEGSVSTLKIQRTQQEDSAVYLCASSSPPGGSKALHFGNGTRLTVT.

This clonotype was seen a few times. This chain connects TRBV7-2 to TRBJ2-1; TRBD2 matches 15 bases. This CDR3 has 17 amino acids. The V and J ends lost 5 bases and 6 bases, in that order; junction bases with no gene match: 8. In germline, CDR1 is SGHTA, CDR2 FQGNSA. The CDR3 nucleotides are TGTGCCAGCAGCCGCGAGCCGGGACTAGCGGGAGGCAATGAGCAGTTCTTC. Protein product: CASSREPGLAGGNEQFF.

This rearrangement joins TRBV12-3 or TRBV12-4 to TRBJ2-2, with 10 positions matching TRBD1. V shed 6 bases and J 5 bases; nucleotides not matched to a gene: 6. The CDR3 covers 15 residues. The CDR3 reads CASRTDRGPTGELFF. The CDR3 coding sequence is TGTGCCAGCAGAACTGACAGGGGGCCTACCGGGGAGCTGTTTTTT.

This sequence joins TRBV29-1 and TRBJ2-5; 7 bases are a match to TRBD1. V lost 4 bases, J lost 2 bases, and 10 bases stayed unmatched. The germline CDR1 and CDR2 sequences are SQVTM and ANQGSEA. The CDR3 extends over 15 amino acids. CDR3 residues: CSVAAGTANQETQYF. CDR3 nucleotide sequence: TGCAGCGTTGCTGCCGGGACAGCAAATCAAGAGACCCAGTACTTC.

This clonotype was seen a handful of times. The chain joins TRBV6-1 to TRBJ1-4; a possible D gene is TRBD1 (6 bases). V lost 5 bases to trimming and J lost 8 bases, with 12 bases between them. The CDR3 length is 13 residues. Germline CDR1 reads MNHNS; CDR2 reads SASEGT. CDR3 DNA sequence: TGTGCCAGCAGTATCACACAGGGAGAAAAACTGTTTTTT. Translation gives CASSITQGEKLFF.

As to this clonotype: This may be a read error: a much more frequent sequence differs by one nucleotide. V and J are TRBV29-1 and TRBJ2-3; unclear D gene. Trimming pared 0 bases from V and 7 bases from J, leaving 11 bases between. The CDR3 length is 13 residues. Germline V gene sequence: CDR1 SQVTM, CDR2 ANQGSEA. The CDR3, as DNA: TGCAGCGTTGAAGAATCGCCCCCACATACGCAGTATTTT. This sequence encodes CSVEESPPHTQYF.

At least ten counts were recorded for this clonotype. The V gene is TRBV4-1, the J gene TRBJ2-1, with 12 bases identical to TRBD2. V was pared by 0 bases and J by 7 bases, with 7 bases of the junction left unmatched. Germline loops: CDR1 MGHRA, CDR2 YSYEKL. The CDR3 totals 17 residues. The CDR3 loop is CASSQELTSGGWNEQFF. The CDR3 DNA reads TGCGCCAGCAGCCAAGAGCTGACTAGCGGGGGTTGGAATGAGCAGTTCTTC.

The chain joins TRBV10-2 to TRBJ2-2; tentatively, D is TRBD2 (5 bases). The CDR3 length is 15 residues. Trimming took off 1 base at V and 5 bases at J, with 11 bases between the two ends. Germline V gene sequence: CDR1 WSHSY, CDR2 SAAADI. Here the CDR3 DNA reads TGCGCCAGCAGTGAGTTCCGGTCGGGGACCGGGGAGCTGTTTTTT. Its protein product is CASSEFRSGTGELFF.

This clonotype was recorded many times. The rearrangement links TRBV12-3 or TRBV12-4 to TRBJ2-5, with TRBD2 as a possible D gene (6 bases). This CDR3 is 15 amino acids long. V was trimmed by 3 bases and J by 4 bases, leaving 15 bases between them. The CDR3 sequence: CASSFRGNRGETQYF. The CDR3, as DNA: TGTGCCAGCAGTTTCCGCGGGAATAGGGGAGAGACCCAGTACTTC.